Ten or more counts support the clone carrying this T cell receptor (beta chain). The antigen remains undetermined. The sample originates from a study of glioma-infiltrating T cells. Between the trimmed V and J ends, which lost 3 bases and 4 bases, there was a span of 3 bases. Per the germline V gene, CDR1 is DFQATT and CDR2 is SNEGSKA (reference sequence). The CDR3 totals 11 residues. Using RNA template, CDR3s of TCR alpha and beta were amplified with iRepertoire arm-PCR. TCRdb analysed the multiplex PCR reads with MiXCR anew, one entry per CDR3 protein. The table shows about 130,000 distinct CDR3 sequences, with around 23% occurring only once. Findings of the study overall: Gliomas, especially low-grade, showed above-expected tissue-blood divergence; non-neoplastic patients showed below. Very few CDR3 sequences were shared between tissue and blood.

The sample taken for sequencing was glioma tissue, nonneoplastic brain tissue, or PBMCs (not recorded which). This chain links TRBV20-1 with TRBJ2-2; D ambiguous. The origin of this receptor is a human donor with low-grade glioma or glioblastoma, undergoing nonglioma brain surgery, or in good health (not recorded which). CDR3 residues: CSASFTGELFF. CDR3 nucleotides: TGCAGTGCTAGTTTCACCGGGGAGCTGTTTTTT.